A single sample gave rise to the 17 T cell receptor beta chains below, sequenced in a study of blood T cell repertoires in COVID-19. The method was immunoSEQ multiplex PCR; TCRdb's version includes in-frame clones alone and lacks a portion of them. The sample consists of about 220,000 clones, about 80% of them appearing once. Sequencing was done on a sample of PBMCs or T cells enriched from blood (not recorded which). The receptors here all came from a woman in her thirties or forties with acute COVID-19.

V usage is TRBV30 and J usage is TRBJ1-5, with a weak D call TRBD1 (6 bases). Per germline, CDR1 GTSNPN and CDR2 SVGIG (reference sequence). The CDR3 runs to 13 residues. The germline V and J ends were trimmed by 3 bases and 5 bases, with 11 bases remaining between them. The CDR3 loop reads CAWSRGPDQPQHF. DNA of the CDR3: TGTGCCTGGAGCAGGGGCCCGGATCAGCCCCAGCATTTT.

This sequence joins TRBV29-1 and TRBJ2-2, with D possibly TRBD2 on 7 matching bases. V shed 5 bases and J shed 5 bases, with 15 bases lying between them. From germline, CDR1 is SQVTM and CDR2 ANQGSEA. The CDR3 is 14 amino acids. In DNA form, the CDR3 reads TGCAGCGTTATCGGGGGGCTGTCGACCGGGGAGCTGTTTTTT. It specifies CSVIGGLSTGELFF.

V and J are TRBV19 and TRBJ1-6; 9 positions match TRBD1. V shed 4 bases and J 6 bases; nucleotides not matched to a gene: 4. The CDR3 covers 15 residues. Germline CDR1 reads LNHDA; CDR2 reads SQIVND (reference sequence). The CDR3 bases are TGTGCCAGTAGTACCAAGACAGGGGGTAATTCACCCCTCCACTTT. This codes for CASSTKTGGNSPLHF.

The genes are TRBV5-1 and TRBJ2-5; D not resolved. Deletions cut 0 bases from V and 0 bases from J, with 15 bases between. This CDR3 has 17 residues. From germline, CDR1 is SGHRS and CDR2 YFSETQ. The CDR3 DNA follows: TGCGCCAGCAGCTTGGCGATGGCAGCGAGGTACCAAGAGACCCAGTACTTC. Translated, it gives CASSLAMAARYQETQYF.

The chain uses TRBV7-9 and TRBJ2-7; TRBD2 matches 7 bases. The germline CDR1 and CDR2 sequences are SEHNR and FQNEAQ (reference sequence). There are 14 residues in the CDR3. The ends lost 3 bases at V and 3 bases at J; junction bases unmatched: 5. CDR3 sequence (DNA): TGTGCCAGCAGCTTGGGAGGGGAGAACTACGAGCAGTACTTC. Translated, it gives CASSLGGENYEQYF.

The V call is TRBV5-6, the J call TRBJ1-1; D might be TRBD1 (6 bases). Trimming shortened V by 2 bases and J by 6 bases, and 14 bases separated the two germline ends. The CDR3 spans 14 residues. The germline gives CDR1 SGHDT, CDR2 YYEEEE. The CDR3 coding sequence is TGTGCCAGCAGCTTTTATGGGCAGGGGTCTGAAGCTTTCTTT. Translating it yields CASSFYGQGSEAFF.

This rearrangement joins TRBV4-3 to TRBJ2-2, with TRBD1 identical over 7 bases. CDR1 and CDR2 from the germline V gene are LGHNA and YSLEER. With 3 bases clipped from V and 1 base from J, the junction kept 8 bases outside the gene matches. This CDR3 is built from 17 residues. Here the CDR3 DNA reads TGCGCCAGCAGCCAGGGAGTTACAGGGGTGAACACCGGGGAGCTGTTTTTT. Translated: CASSQGVTGVNTGELFF.

The chain uses TRBV7-6 and TRBJ1-3; D unclear. The V gene lost 7 bases and the J gene lost 0 bases, with 16 bases spanning the gap. Germline V lookup: CDR1 SGHVS, CDR2 FNYEAQ. This CDR3 is built from 16 residues. Written as DNA, the CDR3 is TGTGCCAGCACTTCACCGGCCGACAACTCTGGAAACACCATATATTTT. This sequence encodes CASTSPADNSGNTIYF.

V gene TRBV20-1 combines with J gene TRBJ1-1; no clear D gene. Trimming removed 3 bases from V and 3 bases from J, with 8 bases in between. Germline V lookup: CDR1 DFQATT, CDR2 SNEGSKA (reference sequence). The CDR3 runs 12 residues. The CDR3: CSASPRHTEAFF. The CDR3 DNA reads as TGCAGTGCTAGTCCGCGTCACACTGAAGCTTTCTTT.

The rearrangement joins TRBV5-5 to TRBJ1-2, with D perhaps matching TRBD1 (5 bases). Germline CDR1 is SGHKS and CDR2 is YYEKEE (reference sequence). The CDR3 runs to 17 residues. The germline V and J ends were trimmed by 0 bases and 1 base, with 16 bases remaining between them. In DNA, the CDR3 is TGTGCCAGCAGCTTGGCCGGGGGGACTCAATATAACTATGGCTACACCTTC. This codes for CASSLAGGTQYNYGYTF.

The rearrangement links TRBV19 to TRBJ2-7; 7 bases are shared with TRBD2. The germline V gene encodes CDR1 LNHDA and CDR2 SQIVND (reference sequence). V lost 4 bases to trimming and J lost 2 bases; unmatched junction nucleotides: 8. CDR3 length: 15 amino acids. The CDR3 protein is CASSTLSGTPYEQYF. The CDR3 DNA reads TGTGCCAGTAGTACGTTGAGCGGGACCCCCTACGAGCAGTACTTC.

The chain recombines TRBV18 with TRBJ2-3, with TRBD1 matching over 8 bases. Per the germline V gene, CDR1 is KGHSH and CDR2 is LQKENI. The CDR3 extends over 16 amino acids. The junction had 9 bases not matched to a gene; V was cut back by 2 bases and J by 5 bases. CDR3 nucleotides: TGTGCCAGCTCACCAGGGCAGGGGGCATCAGGAGATACGCAGTATTTT. Protein sequence: CASSPGQGASGDTQYF.

This clone was seen at least ten times. V gene TRBV30 combines with J gene TRBJ1-1; D may be TRBD1 (5 bases). Germline assignment: CDR1 GTSNPN and CDR2 SVGIG (reference sequence). This CDR3 spans 12 amino acids. Deletions cut 1 base from V and 11 bases from J, with 14 bases between. The CDR3 sequence is CAWSATAGSAFF. DNA for the CDR3: TGTGCCTGGAGTGCAACAGCAGGGTCCGCTTTCTTT.

This clone showed up just once. The CDR3 DNA is TGTGCCAGCAGCTTTCAGGGGTCCGGTTGGTATGGCTACACCTTC. Its protein product is CASSFQGSGWYGYTF. The V call is TRBV5-6, the J call TRBJ1-2; D perhaps matches TRBD1 (6 bases). Trimming left V 2 bases short and J 5 bases short, with 16 bases between. The CDR3 loop spans 15 amino acids. The germline gives CDR1 SGHDT, CDR2 YYEEEE.

CDR3 DNA sequence: TGTGCCAGCAGCAAAGAAGCGGGACACCTCACAACTGAAGCTTTCTTT. It yields the protein CASSKEAGHLTTEAFF. The chain recombines TRBV21-1 with TRBJ1-1. TRBV21-1 is labeled a pseudogene. The CDR3 has 16 residues.

The chain links TRBV7-9 to TRBJ1-2; perhaps TRBD1 as D (6 bases). The CDR3 length is 17 residues. Trimming removed 0 bases at V and 7 bases at J, with 21 bases between. From germline, CDR1 is SEHNR and CDR2 FQNEAQ (reference sequence). The CDR3 region is CASSLANPRRGKGGYTF. The CDR3 DNA sequence: TGTGCCAGCAGCTTAGCGAATCCGCGCAGGGGAAAGGGTGGCTACACCTTC.

CDR3 sequence: CASSFSGQRYEQYF. The CDR3 DNA follows: TGTGCCAGCAGCTTCAGCGGACAGCGCTACGAGCAGTACTTC. The V gene is TRBV7-9, the J gene TRBJ2-7; a possible D gene is TRBD1 (6 bases). Germline V gene sequence: CDR1 SEHNR, CDR2 FQNEAQ (reference sequence). This CDR3 comprises 14 residues. V was pared by 3 bases and J by 3 bases, with 12 bases between. The full variable domain, with the rest looked up from reference TRBV7-9 and TRBJ2-7, is DTGVSQNPRHKITKRGQNVTFRCDPISEHNRLYWYRQTLGQGPEFLTYFQNEAQLEKSRLLSDRFSAERPKGSFSTLEIQRTEQGDSAMYLCASSFSGQRYEQYFGPGTRLTVT.